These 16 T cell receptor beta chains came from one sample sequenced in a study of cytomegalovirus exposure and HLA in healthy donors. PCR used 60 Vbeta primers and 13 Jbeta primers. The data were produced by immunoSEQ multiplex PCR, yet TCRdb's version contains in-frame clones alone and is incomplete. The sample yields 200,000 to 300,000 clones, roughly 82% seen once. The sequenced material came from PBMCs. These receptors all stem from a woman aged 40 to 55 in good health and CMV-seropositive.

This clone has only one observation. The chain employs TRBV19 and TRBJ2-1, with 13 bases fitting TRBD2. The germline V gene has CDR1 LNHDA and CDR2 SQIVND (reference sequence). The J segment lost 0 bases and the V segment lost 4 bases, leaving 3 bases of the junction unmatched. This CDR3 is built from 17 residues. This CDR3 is CASSRGTSGISYNEQFF. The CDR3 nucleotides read TGTGCCAGTAGTAGAGGGACTAGCGGGATCTCCTACAATGAGCAGTTCTTC.

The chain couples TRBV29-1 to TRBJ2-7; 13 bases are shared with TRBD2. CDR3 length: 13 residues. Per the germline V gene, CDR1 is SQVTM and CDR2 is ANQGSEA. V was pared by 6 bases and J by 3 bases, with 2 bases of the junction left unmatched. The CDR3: CSVGTSGNYEQYF. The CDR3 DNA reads TGCAGCGTGGGGACTAGCGGGAACTACGAGCAGTACTTC.

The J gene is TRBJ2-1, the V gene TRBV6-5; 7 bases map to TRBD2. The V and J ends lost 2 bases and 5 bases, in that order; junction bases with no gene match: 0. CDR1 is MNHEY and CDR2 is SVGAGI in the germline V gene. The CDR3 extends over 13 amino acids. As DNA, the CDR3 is TGTGCCAGCAGTTACGGGGGGGACAATGAGCAGTTCTTC. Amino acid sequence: CASSYGGDNEQFF.

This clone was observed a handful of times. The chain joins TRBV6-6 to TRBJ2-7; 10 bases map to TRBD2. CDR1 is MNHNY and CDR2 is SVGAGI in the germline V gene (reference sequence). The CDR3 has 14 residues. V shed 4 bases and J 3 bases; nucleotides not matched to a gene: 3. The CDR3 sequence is CASSSPSGSYEQYF. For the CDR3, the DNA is TGTGCCAGCAGTTCTCCTAGCGGGAGCTACGAGCAGTACTTC.

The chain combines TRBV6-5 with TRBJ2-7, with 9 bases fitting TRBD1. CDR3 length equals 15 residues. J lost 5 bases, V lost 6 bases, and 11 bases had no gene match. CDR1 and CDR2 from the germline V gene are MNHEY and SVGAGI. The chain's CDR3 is CASSPRPGQGNEQYF. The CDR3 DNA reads TGTGCCAGCAGCCCGAGACCGGGACAGGGTAACGAGCAGTACTTC.

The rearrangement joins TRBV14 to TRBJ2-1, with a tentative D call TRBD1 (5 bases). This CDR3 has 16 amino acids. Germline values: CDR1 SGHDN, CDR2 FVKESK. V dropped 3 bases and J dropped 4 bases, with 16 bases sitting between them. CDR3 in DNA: TGTGCCAGCAGCCAGGGGCACAACCTCTTATACAATGAGCAGTTCTTC. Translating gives CASSQGHNLLYNEQFF.

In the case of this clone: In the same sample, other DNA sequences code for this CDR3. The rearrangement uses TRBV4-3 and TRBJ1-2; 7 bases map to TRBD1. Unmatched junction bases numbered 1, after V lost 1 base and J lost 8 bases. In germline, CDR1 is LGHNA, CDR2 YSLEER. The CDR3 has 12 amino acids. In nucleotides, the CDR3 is TGCGCCAGCAGCCAAGGGACAGGAGGCTACACCTTC. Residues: CASSQGTGGYTF.

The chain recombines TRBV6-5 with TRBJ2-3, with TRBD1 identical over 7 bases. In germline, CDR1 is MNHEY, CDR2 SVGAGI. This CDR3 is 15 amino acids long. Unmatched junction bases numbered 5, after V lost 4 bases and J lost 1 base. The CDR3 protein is CASSSYRGRTDTQYF. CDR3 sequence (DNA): TGTGCCAGCAGTTCTTACAGGGGCCGCACAGATACGCAGTATTTT.

CDR3 sequence: CASSEGGVRKGYTF. The CDR3 nucleotides are TGTGCCAGCAGTGAAGGGGGGGTACGAAAAGGCTACACCTTC. The chain recombines TRBV25-1 with TRBJ1-2, with D tentatively TRBD1 (5 bases). Trimming stripped 2 bases from V and 8 bases from J, with 15 bases between. The CDR3 consists of 14 residues. CDR1 is MGHDK, CDR2 SYGVNS, per germline.

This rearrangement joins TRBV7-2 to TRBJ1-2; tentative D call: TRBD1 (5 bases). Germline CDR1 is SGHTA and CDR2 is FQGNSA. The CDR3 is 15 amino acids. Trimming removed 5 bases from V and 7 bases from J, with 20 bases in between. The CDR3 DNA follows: TGTGCCAGCAGCCCTAAGGGGTTTGGTGAGTCTGGCTACACCTTC. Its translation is CASSPKGFGESGYTF.

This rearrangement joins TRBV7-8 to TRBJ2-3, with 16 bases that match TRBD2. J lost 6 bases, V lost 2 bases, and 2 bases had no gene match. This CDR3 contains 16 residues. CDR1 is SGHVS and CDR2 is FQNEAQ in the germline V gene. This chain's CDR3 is CASSLKGLAGGDTQYF. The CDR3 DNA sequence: TGTGCCAGCAGCTTAAAGGGACTAGCGGGGGGGGATACGCAGTATTTT.

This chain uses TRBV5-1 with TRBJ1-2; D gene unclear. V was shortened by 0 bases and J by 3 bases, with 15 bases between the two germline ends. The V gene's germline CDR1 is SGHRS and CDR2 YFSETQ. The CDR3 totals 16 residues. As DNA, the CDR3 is TGCGCCAGCAGCTTGGAGAGTAGTGTAACGGACTATGGCTACACCTTC. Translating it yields CASSLESSVTDYGYTF.

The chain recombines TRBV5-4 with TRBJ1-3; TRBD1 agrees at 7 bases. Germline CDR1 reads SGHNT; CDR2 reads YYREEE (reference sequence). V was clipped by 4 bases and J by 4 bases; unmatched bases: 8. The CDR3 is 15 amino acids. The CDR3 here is CASSKAGGEGNTIYF. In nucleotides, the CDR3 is TGTGCCAGCAGCAAAGCAGGGGGAGAGGGAAACACCATATATTTT. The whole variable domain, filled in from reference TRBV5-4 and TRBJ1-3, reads ETGVTQSPTHLIKTRGQQVTLRCSSQSGHNTVSWYQQALGQGPQFIFQYYREEENGRGNFPPRFSGLQFPNYSSELNVNALELDDSALYLCASSKAGGEGNTIYFGEGSWLTVV.

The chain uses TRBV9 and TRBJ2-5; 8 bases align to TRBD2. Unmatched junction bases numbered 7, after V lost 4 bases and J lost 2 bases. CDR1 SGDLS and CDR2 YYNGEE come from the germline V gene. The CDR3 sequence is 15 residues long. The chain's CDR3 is CASSPGVAGQETQYF. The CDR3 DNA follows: TGTGCCAGCAGCCCTGGGGTAGCGGGGCAAGAGACCCAGTACTTC.

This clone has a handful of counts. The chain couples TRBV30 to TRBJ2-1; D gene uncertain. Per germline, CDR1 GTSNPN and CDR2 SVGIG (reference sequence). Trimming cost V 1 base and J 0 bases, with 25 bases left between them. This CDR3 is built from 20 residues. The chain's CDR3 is CAWSAEDSNAVHFSYNEQFF. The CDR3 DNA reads TGTGCCTGGAGTGCCGAGGATTCAAACGCCGTACACTTCTCCTACAATGAGCAGTTCTTC. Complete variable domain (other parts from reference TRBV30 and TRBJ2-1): SQTIHQWPATLVQPVGSPLSLECTVEGTSNPNLYWYRQAAGRGLQLLFYSVGIGQISSEVPQNLSASRPQDRQFILSSKKLLLSDSGFYLCAWSAEDSNAVHFSYNEQFFGPGTRLTVL.

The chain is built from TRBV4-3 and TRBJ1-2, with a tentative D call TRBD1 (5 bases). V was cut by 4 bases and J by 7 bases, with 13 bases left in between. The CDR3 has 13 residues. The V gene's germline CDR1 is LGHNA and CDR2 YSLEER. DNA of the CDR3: TGCGCCAGCAGCCTTTCAGGGTACGCTGGCTACACCTTC. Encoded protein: CASSLSGYAGYTF.